The clone carrying this TCR beta chain was counted between two and nine times. Its antigen is not identified. This entry belongs to a study of T-cell memory formation after mild COVID-19. Background on the study: Largely, TCR clusters stayed within a single donor. Findings of the study overall: Clones that contracted clustered mainly in CM and EM if CD4+ and in EMRA if CD8+.

With constant-segment primers, 5'RACE yielded cDNA libraries of TCR alpha and TCR beta that carried sample barcodes and UMIs. In TCRdb, the 5' RACE reads were re-called with MiXCR into one record per CDR3 protein. Among more than 300,000 distinct CDR3 sequences, 20% to 25% were seen once, and the ten largest hold under 25%. Germline V gene lookup returns CDR1 KGHSH and CDR2 LQKENI. Trimming removed 6 bases at V and 0 bases at J, with 13 bases between. There are 15 residues in the CDR3. The specimen was PBMCs or a T cell subset sorted from them (not recorded which). The chain recombines TRBV18 with TRBJ2-3; TRBD1 might be the D (5 bases). The TCR was taken from a man between 18 and 29 years old who had mild COVID-19 (a few samples of this study predate the infection). Cell type and time point are not known. CDR3: CASSRTDSSTDTQYF. The CDR3 nucleotides are TGTGCCAGCTCCCGTACAGACAGCAGCACAGATACGCAGTATTTT.